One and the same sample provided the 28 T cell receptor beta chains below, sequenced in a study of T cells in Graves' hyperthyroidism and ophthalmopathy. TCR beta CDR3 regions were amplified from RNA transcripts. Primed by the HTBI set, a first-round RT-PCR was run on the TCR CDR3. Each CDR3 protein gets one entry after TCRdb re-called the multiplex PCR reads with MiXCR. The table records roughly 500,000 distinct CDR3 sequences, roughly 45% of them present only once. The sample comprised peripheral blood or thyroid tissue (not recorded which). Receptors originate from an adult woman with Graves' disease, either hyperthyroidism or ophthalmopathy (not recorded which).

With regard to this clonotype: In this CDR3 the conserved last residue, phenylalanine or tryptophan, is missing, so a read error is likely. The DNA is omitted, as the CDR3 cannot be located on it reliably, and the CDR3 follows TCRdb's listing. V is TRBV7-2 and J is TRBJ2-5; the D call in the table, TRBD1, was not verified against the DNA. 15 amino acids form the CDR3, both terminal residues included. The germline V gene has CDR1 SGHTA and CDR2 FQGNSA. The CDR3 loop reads CASSLETGGGYTFGS.

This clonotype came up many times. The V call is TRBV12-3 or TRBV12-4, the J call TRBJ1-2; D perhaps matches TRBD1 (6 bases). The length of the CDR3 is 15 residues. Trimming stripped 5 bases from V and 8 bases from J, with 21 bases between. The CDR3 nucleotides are TGTGCCAGCAGTCAGCGGGACACCTGGCCAGGCGGCTACACCTTC. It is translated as CASSQRDTWPGGYTF.

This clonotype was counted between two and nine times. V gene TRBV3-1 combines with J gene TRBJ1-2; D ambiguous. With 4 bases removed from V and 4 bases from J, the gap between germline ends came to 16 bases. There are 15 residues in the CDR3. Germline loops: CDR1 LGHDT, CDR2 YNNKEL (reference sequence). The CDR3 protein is CASSLRDIPSYGYTF. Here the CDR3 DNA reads TGTGCCAGCAGCCTACGCGACATTCCTTCCTATGGCTACACCTTC.

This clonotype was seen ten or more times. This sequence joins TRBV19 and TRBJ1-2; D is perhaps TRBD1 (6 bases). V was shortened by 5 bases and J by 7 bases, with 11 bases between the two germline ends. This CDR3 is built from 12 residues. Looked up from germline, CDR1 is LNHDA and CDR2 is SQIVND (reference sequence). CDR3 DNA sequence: TGTGCCAGTAGTCCGGGACACTCTGGCTACACCTTC. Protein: CASSPGHSGYTF.

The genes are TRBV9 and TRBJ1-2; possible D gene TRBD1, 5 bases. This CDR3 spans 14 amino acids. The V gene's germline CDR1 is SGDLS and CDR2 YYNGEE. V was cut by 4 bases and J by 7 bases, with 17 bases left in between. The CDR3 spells CASSPTGRGGGYTF. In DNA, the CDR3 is TGTGCCAGCAGCCCAACAGGACGAGGCGGTGGCTACACCTTC.

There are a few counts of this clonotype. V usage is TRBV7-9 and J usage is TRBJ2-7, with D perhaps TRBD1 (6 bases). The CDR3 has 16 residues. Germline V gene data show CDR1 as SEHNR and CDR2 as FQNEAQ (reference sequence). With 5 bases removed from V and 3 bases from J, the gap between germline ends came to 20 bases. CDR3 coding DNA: TGTGCCAGCAGCCAGGGGCCCCGATCCCCTAACTACGAGCAGTACTTC. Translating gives CASSQGPRSPNYEQYF.

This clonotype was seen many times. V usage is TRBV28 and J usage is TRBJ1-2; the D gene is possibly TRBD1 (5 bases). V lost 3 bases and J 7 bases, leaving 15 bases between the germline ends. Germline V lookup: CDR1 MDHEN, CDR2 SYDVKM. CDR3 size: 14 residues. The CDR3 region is CASSLGTVAGGYTF. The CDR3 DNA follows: TGTGCCAGCAGTTTGGGGACGGTCGCAGGTGGCTACACCTTC.

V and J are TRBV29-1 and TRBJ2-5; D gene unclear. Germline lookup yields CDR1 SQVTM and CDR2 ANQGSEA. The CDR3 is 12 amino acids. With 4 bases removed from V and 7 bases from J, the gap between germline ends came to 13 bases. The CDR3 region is CSVGLEGLTQYF. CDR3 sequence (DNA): TGCAGCGTTGGTTTGGAAGGGTTGACCCAGTACTTC.

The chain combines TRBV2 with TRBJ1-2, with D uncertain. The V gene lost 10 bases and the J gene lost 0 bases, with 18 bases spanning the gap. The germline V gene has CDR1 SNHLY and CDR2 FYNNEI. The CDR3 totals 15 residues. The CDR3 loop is CATHDGSRSNYGYTF. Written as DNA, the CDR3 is TGTGCCACACACGATGGCAGCCGATCTAACTATGGCTACACCTTC. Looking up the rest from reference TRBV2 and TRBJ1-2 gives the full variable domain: EPEVTQTPSHQVTQMGQEVILRCVPISNHLYFYWYRQILGQKVEFLVSFYNNEISEKSEIFDDQFSVERPDGSNFTLKIRSTKLEDSAMYFCATHDGSRSNYGYTFGSGTRLTVV.

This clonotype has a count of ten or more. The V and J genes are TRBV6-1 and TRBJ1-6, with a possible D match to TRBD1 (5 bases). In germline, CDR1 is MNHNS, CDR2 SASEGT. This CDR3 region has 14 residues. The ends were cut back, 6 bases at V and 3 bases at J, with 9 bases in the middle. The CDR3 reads CASSQGFYNSPLHF. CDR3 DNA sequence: TGTGCCAGCAGCCAGGGATTCTATAATTCACCCCTCCACTTT.

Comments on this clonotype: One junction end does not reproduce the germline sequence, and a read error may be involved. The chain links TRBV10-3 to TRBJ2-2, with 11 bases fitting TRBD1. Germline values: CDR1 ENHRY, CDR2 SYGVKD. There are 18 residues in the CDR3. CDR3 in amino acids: CAISVGRTGGANTGELFF. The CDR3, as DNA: TGTGCCATCAGTGTGGGGAGGACAGGGGGCGCGAACACTGGGGAGCTGTTTTTT.

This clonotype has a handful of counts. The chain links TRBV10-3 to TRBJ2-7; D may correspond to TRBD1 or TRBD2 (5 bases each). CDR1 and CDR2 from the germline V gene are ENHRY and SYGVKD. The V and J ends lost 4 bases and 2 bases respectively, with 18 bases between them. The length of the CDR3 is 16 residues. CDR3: CAISGSIRDGTYEQYF. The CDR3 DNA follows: TGTGCCATCAGTGGGTCAATCCGGGACGGTACCTACGAGCAGTACTTC.

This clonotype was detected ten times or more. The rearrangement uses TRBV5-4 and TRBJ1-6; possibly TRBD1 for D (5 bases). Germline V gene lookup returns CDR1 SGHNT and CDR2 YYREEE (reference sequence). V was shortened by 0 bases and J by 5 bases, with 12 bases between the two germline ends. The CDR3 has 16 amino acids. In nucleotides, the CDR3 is TGTGCCAGCAGCTTGGCCAGACAGTCTAATAATTCACCCCTCCACTTT. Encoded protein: CASSLARQSNNSPLHF.

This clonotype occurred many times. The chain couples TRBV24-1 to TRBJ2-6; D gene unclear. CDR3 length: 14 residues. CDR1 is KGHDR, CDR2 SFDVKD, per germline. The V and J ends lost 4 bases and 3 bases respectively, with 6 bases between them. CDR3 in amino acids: CATSDRNGANVLTF. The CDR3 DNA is TGTGCCACCAGTGACCGCAATGGGGCCAACGTCCTGACTTTC.

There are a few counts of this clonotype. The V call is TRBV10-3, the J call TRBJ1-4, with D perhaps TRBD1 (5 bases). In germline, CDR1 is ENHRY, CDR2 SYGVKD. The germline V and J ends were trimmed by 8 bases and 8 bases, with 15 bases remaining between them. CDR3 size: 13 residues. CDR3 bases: TGTGCCATCCGGGGCAGGGTGTCGGAAAAACTGTTTTTT. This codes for CAIRGRVSEKLFF.

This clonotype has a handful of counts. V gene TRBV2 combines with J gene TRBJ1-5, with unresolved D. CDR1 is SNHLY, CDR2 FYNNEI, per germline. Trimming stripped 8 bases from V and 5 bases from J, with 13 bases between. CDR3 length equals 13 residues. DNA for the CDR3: TGTGCCAGCGGGTTGCAGGAAGATCAGCCCCAGCATTTT. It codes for CASGLQEDQPQHF. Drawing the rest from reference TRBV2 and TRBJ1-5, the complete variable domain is EPEVTQTPSHQVTQMGQEVILRCVPISNHLYFYWYRQILGQKVEFLVSFYNNEISEKSEIFDDQFSVERPDGSNFTLKIRSTKLEDSAMYFCASGLQEDQPQHFGDGTRLSIL.

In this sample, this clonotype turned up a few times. The CDR3 sequence: CSAEGTGGILETQYF. CDR3 bases: TGCAGTGCAGAAGGGACAGGGGGCATTCTCGAGACCCAGTACTTC. The chain uses TRBV20-1 and TRBJ2-5, with TRBD1 matching over 12 bases. V was clipped by 6 bases and J by 5 bases; unmatched bases: 10. This CDR3 is built from 15 residues. The germline V gene encodes CDR1 DFQATT and CDR2 SNEGSKA (reference sequence).

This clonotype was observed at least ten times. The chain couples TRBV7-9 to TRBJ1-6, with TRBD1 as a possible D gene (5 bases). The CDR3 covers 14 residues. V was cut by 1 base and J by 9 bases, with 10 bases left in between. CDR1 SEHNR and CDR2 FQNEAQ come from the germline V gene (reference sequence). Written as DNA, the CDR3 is TGTGCCAGCAGCTTAGAGGGGATTGGTTCACCCCTCCACTTT. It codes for CASSLEGIGSPLHF.

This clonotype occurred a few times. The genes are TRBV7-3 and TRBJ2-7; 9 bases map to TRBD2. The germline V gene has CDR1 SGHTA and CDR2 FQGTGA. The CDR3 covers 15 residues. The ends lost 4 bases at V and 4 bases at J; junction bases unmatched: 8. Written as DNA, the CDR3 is TGTGCCAGCAGCTCCTCGCCTAGCGGGGTATACGAGCAGTACTTC. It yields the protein CASSSSPSGVYEQYF.

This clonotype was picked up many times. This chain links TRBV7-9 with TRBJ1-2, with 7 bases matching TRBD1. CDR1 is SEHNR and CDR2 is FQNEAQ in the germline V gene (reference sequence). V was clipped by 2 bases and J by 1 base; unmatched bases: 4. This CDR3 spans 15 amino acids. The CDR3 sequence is CASSLSGGGNYGYTF. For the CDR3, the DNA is TGTGCCAGCAGCTTATCAGGGGGGGGTAACTATGGCTACACCTTC.

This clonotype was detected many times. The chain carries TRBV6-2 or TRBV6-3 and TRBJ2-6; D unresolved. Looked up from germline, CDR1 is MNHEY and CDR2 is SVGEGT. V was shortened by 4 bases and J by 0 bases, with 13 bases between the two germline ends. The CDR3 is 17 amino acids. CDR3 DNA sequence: TGTGCCAGCAGTTCCAGGCGACCTAGCTCTGGGGCCAACGTCCTGACTTTC. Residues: CASSSRRPSSGANVLTF.

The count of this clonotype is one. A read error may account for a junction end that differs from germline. CDR3 bases: TGCGCCAGCAGCCAAGAGGGGTACGGCCCCGGGGAGCTGTTTTTT. It specifies CASSQEGYGPGELFF. The chain employs TRBV7-2 and TRBJ2-2, with D perhaps given as TRBD1 or TRBD2 (5 bases each). The length of the CDR3 is 15 residues. CDR1 and CDR2 (germline): SGHTA, FQGNSA.

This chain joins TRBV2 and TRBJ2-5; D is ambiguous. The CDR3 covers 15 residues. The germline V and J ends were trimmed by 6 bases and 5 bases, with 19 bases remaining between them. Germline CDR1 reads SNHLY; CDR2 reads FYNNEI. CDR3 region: CASRVSGLRRETQYF. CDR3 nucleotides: TGTGCCAGCAGAGTTAGTGGCTTGAGGCGGGAGACCCAGTACTTC.

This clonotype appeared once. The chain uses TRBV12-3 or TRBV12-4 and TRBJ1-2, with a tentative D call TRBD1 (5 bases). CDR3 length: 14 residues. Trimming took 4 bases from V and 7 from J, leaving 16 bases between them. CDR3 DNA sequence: TGTGCCAGCAGTTCCCGGAGGGGTCGGGTTGGCTACACCTTC. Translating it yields CASSSRRGRVGYTF.

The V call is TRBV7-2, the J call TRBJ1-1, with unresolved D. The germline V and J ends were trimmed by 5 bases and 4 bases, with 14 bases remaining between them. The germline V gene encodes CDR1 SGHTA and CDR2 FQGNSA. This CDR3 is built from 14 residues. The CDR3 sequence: CASSPTKVATEAFF. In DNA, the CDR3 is TGTGCCAGCAGCCCCACGAAAGTAGCCACTGAAGCTTTCTTT.

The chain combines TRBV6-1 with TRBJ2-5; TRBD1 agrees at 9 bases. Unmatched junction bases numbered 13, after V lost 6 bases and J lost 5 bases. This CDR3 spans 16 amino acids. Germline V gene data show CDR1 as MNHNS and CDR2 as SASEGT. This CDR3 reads CASSRTLTGGYETQYF. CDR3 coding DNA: TGTGCCAGCAGCCGGACACTGACAGGGGGTTACGAGACCCAGTACTTC.

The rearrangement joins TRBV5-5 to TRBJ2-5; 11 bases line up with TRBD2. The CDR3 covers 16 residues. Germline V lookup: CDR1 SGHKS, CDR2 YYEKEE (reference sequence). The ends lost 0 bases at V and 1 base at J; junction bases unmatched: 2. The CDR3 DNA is TGTGCCAGCAGCTTGGCTAGCGGGAGGATCCAAGAGACCCAGTACTTC. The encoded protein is CASSLASGRIQETQYF.

The CDR3 nucleotides read TGCGCCAGCAGCCGGTTCCTACAGGGGTGGGACACTGAAGCTTTCTTT. Amino acid sequence: CASSRFLQGWDTEAFF. This rearrangement joins TRBV4-1 to TRBJ1-1; 7 positions agree with TRBD1. V was pared by 4 bases and J by 3 bases, with 11 bases of the junction left unmatched. Germline CDR1 MGHRA, CDR2 YSYEKL. The CDR3 has 16 amino acids.